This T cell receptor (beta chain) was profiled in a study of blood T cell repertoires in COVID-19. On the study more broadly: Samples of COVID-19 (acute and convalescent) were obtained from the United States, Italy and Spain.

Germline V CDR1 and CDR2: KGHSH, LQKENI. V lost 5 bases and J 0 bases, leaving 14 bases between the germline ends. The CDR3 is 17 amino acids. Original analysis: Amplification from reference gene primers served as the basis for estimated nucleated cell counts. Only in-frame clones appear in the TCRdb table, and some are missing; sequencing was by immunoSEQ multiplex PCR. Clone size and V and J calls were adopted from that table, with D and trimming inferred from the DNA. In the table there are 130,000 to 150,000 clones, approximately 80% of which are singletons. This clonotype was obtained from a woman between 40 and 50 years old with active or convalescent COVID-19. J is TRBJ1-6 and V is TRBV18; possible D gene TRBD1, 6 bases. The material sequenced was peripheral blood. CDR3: CASSSSRGSSYNSPLHF. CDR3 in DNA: TGTGCCAGCTCATCCTCGAGGGGGAGCTCCTATAATTCACCCCTCCACTTT.